This is a list of T cell receptor beta chains from one sample in a study of PD-1 blockade in classical Hodgkin lymphoma. Assay used: immunoSEQ multiplex PCR; TCRdb lists only in-frame clones, some missing. Found here are 25,000 to 30,000 clones, under 90% of them singletons; the top ten hold 2.5%. This specimen consisted of peripheral blood mononuclear cells (PBMCs), obtained at baseline. These receptors originate from a human donor with classical Hodgkin lymphoma. Both conserved end residues are part of each CDR3. A D gene is named only where the DNA matches it firmly. Clone size is shown for a subset of rows, as once, few, many or a class of expanded clone.

d_gene: -
j_gene: TRBJ2-5
v_gene: TRBV2
abundance: -
CDR3nt: TGTGCCAGCGGGAGAGGGATACAAGAGACCCAGTACTTC
CDR3aa: CASGRGIQETQYF

d_gene: -
j_gene: TRBJ1-3
v_gene: TRBV7-9
abundance: -
CDR3nt: TGTGCCAGCAGCTTAGACCGACAGATCTCCTCTGGAAACACCATATATTTT
CDR3aa: CASSLDRQISSGNTIYF

d_gene: -
j_gene: TRBJ1-5
v_gene: TRBV5-1
abundance: -
CDR3nt: TGCGCCAGCAGAAGGGTGGACCAGCCCCAGCATTTT
CDR3aa: CASRRVDQPQHF

d_gene: -
j_gene: TRBJ1-5
v_gene: TRBV25-1
abundance: -
CDR3nt: TGTGCCAGCAGGCCCCCGGGCAATCAGCCCCAGCATTTT
CDR3aa: CASRPPGNQPQHF

d_gene: -
j_gene: TRBJ2-7
v_gene: TRBV5-1
abundance: -
CDR3nt: TGCGCCAGCAGCTTGGCCGGGGCGGAGCCGTCCTACGAGCAGTACTTC
CDR3aa: CASSLAGAEPSYEQYF

d_gene: -
j_gene: TRBJ2-3
v_gene: TRBV19
abundance: few
CDR3nt: TGTGCCAGTAGTGCAGGGCTTAGCACAGATACGCAGTATTTT
CDR3aa: CASSAGLSTDTQYF

d_gene: -
j_gene: TRBJ2-3
v_gene: TRBV27
abundance: -
CDR3nt: TGTGCCAGCAGTTTAATACGGGGAGCAAATACGCAGTATTTT
CDR3aa: CASSLIRGANTQYF

d_gene: TRBD2
j_gene: TRBJ2-5
v_gene: TRBV5-1
abundance: -
CDR3nt: TGCGCCAGCAGCAAAGGACTAGCGGGGACAGAGACCCAGTACTTC
CDR3aa: CASSKGLAGTETQYF

d_gene: -
j_gene: TRBJ2-7
v_gene: TRBV7-9
abundance: -
CDR3nt: TGTGCCAGCAGCTTAGGACAGGCCTCCTACGAGCAGTACTTC
CDR3aa: CASSLGQASYEQYF

d_gene: TRBD1
j_gene: TRBJ1-3
v_gene: TRBV9
abundance: -
CDR3nt: TGTGCCAGCAGCGCCGGATCAGGGGGGTTCGGAAACACCATATATTTT
CDR3aa: CASSAGSGGFGNTIYF

d_gene: -
j_gene: TRBJ1-4
v_gene: TRBV15
abundance: -
CDR3nt: TGTGCCACCAGCCCGCGGGCAGGGCGGGAAAAACTGTTTTTT
CDR3aa: CATSPRAGREKLFF

d_gene: TRBD2
j_gene: TRBJ2-5
v_gene: TRBV7-8
abundance: once
CDR3nt: TGTGCCAGCAGCTTGGACGGGGGGGCCCAGACCCAGTACTTC
CDR3aa: CASSLDGGAQTQYF

d_gene: TRBD1
j_gene: TRBJ1-1
v_gene: TRBV2
abundance: -
CDR3nt: TGTGCCAGCAGTTTTACCGGGACAGCGAACACTGAAGCTTTCTTT
CDR3aa: CASSFTGTANTEAFF

d_gene: -
j_gene: TRBJ1-6
v_gene: TRBV25-1
abundance: -
CDR3nt: TGTGCCAGCCAAGGGGCCGGGGGGGATTCACCCCTCCACTTT
CDR3aa: CASQGAGGDSPLHF

d_gene: -
j_gene: TRBJ2-1
v_gene: TRBV5-1
abundance: -
CDR3nt: TGCGCCAGCAGCTTGGCCGACATCAATGAGCAGTTCTTC
CDR3aa: CASSLADINEQFF

d_gene: -
j_gene: TRBJ1-2
v_gene: TRBV11-2
abundance: -
CDR3nt: TGTGCCAGCAGCGGGGCCTATGGCTACACCTTC
CDR3aa: CASSGAYGYTF